A selection of T cell receptor beta chains follows, all from one sample in a study of blood T cells in healthy people across ages. TCRdb processed the 5' RACE reads anew with MiXCR; each CDR3 protein has one entry. The table records about 570,000 distinct CDR3 sequences, about 26% of them present only once. The same sample was also used in a study of T cells of mothers and their children.

Input material: blood. These receptors originate from a boy younger than 10 in good health. Both conserved end residues are part of each CDR3. Fields, in order: V gene, CDR3 protein.

TRBV11-2 | CASSSSYSLQETQYF
TRBV7-9 | CASSLATSLEQYF
TRBV5-5 | CASSLPGLLGDTQYF
TRBV29-1 | CSVARQPQETQYF
TRBV6-2/TRBV6-3 | CASSKTGLTTGGIGNTEAFF
TRBV24-1 | CATSASGINNEQFF
TRBV11-1 | CASSLGVGSRNTEAFF
TRBV7-9 | CASSSGQGKNNEQFF
TRBV6-1 | CASSRGTGGDFYEQYF
TRBV28 | CASQTGLYSGANVLTF
TRBV12-3/TRBV12-4 | CANDRGNTGELFF
TRBV12-3/TRBV12-4 | CASSLEAGRGFYGYTF
TRBV6-2/TRBV6-3 | CASSYGAGDEQFF
TRBV3-1 | CASSPTQGVTYEQYF
TRBV20-1 | CSGAGTDYYGYTF
TRBV3-1 | CASSQAVLSGETQYF
TRBV18 | CASSPVAASNTEAFF
TRBV11-2 | CASRPLARRPQETQYF
TRBV4-2 | CASNQRLAGGYNEQFF
TRBV7-9 | CASSLSGDYYEQYF
TRBV12-3/TRBV12-4 | CASSLPSSSNTGELFF
TRBV10-3 | CATGSGTTNEKLFF
TRBV12-3/TRBV12-4 | CASSLGGAPGDTQYF
TRBV5-1 | CASSPRQGGDFETQYF
TRBV27 | CASSFAGLEQYF
TRBV20-1 | CSAMVSAGAETGELFF
TRBV29-1 | CSDTVTSGNTIYF
TRBV9 | CASSVAYRGANNEQFF
TRBV3-1 | CASSQAGAKNIQYF